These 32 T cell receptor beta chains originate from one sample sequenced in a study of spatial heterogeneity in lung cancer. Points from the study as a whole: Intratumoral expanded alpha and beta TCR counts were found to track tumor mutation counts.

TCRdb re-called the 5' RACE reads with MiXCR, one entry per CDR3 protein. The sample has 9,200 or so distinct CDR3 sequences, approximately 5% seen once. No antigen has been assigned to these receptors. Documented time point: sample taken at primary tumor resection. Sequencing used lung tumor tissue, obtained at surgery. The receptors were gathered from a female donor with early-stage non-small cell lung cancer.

The CDR3: CASSSPLGMQETQYF. CDR3 in DNA: TGTGCCAGCAGTTCCCCCCTTGGGATGCAAGAGACCCAGTACTTC. This chain uses TRBV28 with TRBJ2-5, with D unclear. The V end lost 4 bases, the J end lost 2 bases, and 14 bases lay between the germline ends. The CDR3 has 15 residues. Germline V gene sequence: CDR1 MDHEN, CDR2 SYDVKM.

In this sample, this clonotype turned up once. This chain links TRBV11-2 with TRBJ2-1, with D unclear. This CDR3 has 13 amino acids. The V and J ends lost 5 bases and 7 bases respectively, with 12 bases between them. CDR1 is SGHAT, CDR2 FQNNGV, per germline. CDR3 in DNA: TGTGCCAGCAGCCCTAACCGGCATAATGAGCAGTTCTTC. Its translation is CASSPNRHNEQFF.

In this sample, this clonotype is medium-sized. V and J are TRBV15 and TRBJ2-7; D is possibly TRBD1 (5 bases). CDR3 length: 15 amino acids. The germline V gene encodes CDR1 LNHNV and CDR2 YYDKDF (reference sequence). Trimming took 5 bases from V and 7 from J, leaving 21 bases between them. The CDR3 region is CATSLPGATMGEQYF. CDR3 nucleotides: TGTGCCACCAGCCTTCCTGGGGCTACAATGGGGGAGCAGTACTTC. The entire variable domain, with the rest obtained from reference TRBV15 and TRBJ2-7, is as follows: DAMVIQNPRYQVTQFGKPVTLSCSQTLNHNVMYWYQQKSSQAPKLLFHYYDKDFNNEADTPDNFQSRRPNTSFCFLDIRSPGLGDTAMYLCATSLPGATMGEQYFGPGTRLTVT.

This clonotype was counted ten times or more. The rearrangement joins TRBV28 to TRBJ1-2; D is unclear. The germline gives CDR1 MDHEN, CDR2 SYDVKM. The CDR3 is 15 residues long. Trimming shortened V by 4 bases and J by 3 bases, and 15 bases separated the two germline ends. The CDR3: CASSSLTLTDYGYTF. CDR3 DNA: TGTGCCAGCAGTTCCCTGACCCTCACTGACTATGGCTACACCTTC.

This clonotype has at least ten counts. The CDR3 protein is CASSLGVWGPSWYEQYF. CDR3 sequence (DNA): TGTGCCAGCAGCTTGGGGGTTTGGGGGCCCTCTTGGTACGAGCAGTACTTC. The J gene is TRBJ2-7, the V gene TRBV5-6; possible D gene TRBD1, 6 bases. Germline V gives CDR1 SGHDT, CDR2 YYEEEE. The CDR3 loop spans 17 amino acids. V lost 0 bases, J lost 4 bases, and 20 bases lay in between.

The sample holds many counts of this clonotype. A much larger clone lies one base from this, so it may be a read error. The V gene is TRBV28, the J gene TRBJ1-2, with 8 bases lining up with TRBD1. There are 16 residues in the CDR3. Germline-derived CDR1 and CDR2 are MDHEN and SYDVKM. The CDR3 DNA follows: TGTGCCAGCAGCCGTACCGGACAGGGAACTAACTATGGCTACAACTTC. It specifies CASSRTGQGTNYGYNF.

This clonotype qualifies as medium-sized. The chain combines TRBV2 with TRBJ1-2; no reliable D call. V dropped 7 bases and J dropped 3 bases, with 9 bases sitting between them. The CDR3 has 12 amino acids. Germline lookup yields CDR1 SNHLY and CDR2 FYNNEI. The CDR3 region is CASNSQDYGYTF. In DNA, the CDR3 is TGTGCCAGCAACAGTCAGGACTATGGCTACACCTTC.

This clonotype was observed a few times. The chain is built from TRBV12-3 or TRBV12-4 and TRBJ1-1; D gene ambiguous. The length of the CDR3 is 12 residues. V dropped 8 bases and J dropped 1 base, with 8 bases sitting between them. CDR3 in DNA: TGTGCCAGCTCGGAGCCGAACACTGAAGCTTTCTTT. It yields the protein CASSEPNTEAFF.

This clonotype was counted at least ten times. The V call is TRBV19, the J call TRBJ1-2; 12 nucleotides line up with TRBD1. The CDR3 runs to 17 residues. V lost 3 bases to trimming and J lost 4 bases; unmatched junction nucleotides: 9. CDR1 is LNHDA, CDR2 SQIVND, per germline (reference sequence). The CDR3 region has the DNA TGTGCCAGTAGTATCCCCACCGGGACAGGGGGCGGCTATGGCTACACCTTC. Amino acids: CASSIPTGTGGGYGYTF.

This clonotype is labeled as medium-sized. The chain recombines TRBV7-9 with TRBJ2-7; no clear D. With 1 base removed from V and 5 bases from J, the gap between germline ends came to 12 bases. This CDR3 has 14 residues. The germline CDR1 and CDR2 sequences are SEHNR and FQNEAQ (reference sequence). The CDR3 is CASSLVGNTDEQYF. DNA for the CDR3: TGTGCCAGCAGCTTAGTAGGGAACACCGACGAGCAGTACTTC.

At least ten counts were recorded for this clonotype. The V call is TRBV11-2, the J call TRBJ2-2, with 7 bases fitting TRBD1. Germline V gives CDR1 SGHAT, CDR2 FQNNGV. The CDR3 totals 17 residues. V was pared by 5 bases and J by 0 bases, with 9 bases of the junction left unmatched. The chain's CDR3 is CASSPGGWGPNTGELFF. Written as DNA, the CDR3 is TGTGCCAGCAGCCCAGGGGGTTGGGGTCCGAACACCGGGGAGCTGTTTTTT.

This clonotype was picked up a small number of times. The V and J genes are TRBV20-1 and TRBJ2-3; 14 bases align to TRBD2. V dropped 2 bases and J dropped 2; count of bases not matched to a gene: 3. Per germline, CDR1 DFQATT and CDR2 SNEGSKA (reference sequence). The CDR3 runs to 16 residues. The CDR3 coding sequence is TGCAGTGCTAGATCGGGACTAGCGGGGGTCACAGATACGCAGTATTTT. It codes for CSARSGLAGVTDTQYF.

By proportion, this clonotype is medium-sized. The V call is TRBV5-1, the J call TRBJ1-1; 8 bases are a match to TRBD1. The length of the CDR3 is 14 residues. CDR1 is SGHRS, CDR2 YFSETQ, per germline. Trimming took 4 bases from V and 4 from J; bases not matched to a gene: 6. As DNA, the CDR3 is TGCGCCAGCAGCAGGGGAGACAGGGGCACTGAAGCTTTCTTT. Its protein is CASSRGDRGTEAFF.

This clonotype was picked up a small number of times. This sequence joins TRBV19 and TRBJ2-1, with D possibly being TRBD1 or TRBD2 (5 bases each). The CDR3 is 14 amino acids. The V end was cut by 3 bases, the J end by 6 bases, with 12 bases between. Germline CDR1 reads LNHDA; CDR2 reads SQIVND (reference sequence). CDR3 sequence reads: CASSMGDGVNEQFF. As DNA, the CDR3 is TGTGCCAGTAGTATGGGGGACGGAGTCAATGAGCAGTTCTTC.

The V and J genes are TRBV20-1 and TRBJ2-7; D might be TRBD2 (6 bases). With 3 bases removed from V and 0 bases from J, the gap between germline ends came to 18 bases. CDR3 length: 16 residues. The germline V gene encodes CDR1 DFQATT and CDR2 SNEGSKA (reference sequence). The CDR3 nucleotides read TGCAGTGCTAGTTCCCGCCCGACCGGGGGCTCCTACGAGCAGTACTTC. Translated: CSASSRPTGGSYEQYF.

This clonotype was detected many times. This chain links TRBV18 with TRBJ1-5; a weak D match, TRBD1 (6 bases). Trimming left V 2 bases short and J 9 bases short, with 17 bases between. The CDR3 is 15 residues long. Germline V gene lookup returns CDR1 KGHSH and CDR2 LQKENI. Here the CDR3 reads CASSPKTGGVGPQHF. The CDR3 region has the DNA TGTGCCAGCTCACCAAAGACAGGTGGGGTAGGGCCCCAGCATTTT.

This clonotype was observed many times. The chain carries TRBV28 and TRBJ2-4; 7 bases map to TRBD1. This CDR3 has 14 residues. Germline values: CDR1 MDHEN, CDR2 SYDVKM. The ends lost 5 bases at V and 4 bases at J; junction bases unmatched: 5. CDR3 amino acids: CASSPGTVKNIQYF. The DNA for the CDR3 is TGTGCCAGCAGTCCCGGGACAGTTAAAAACATTCAGTACTTC.

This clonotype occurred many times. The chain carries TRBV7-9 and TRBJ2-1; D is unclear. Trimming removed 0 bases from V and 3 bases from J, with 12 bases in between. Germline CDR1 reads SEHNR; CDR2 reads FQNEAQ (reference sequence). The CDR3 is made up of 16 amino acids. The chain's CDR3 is CASSLAERTDYNEQFF. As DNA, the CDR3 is TGTGCCAGCAGCTTAGCAGAGAGGACGGACTACAATGAGCAGTTCTTC.

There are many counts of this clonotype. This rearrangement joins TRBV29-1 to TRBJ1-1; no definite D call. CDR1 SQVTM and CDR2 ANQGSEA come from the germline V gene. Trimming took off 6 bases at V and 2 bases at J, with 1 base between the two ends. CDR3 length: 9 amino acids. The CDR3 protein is CSVNTEAFF. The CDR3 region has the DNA TGCAGCGTCAACACTGAAGCTTTCTTT.

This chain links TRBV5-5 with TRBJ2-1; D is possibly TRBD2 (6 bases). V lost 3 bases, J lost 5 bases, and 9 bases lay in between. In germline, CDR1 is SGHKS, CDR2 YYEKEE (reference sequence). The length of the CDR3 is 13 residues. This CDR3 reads CASSWGLHNEQFF. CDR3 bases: TGTGCCAGCAGCTGGGGACTCCACAATGAGCAGTTCTTC.

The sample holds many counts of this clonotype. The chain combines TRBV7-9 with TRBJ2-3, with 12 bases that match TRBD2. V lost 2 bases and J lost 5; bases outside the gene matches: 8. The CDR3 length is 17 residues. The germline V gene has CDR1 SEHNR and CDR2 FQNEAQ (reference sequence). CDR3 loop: CASSLTLTSGSGDTQYF. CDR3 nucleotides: TGTGCCAGCAGCTTAACGTTGACTAGCGGGAGTGGAGATACGCAGTATTTT.

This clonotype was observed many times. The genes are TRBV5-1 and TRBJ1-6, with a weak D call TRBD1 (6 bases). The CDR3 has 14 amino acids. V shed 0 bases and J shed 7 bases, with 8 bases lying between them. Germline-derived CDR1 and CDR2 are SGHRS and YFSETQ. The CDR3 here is CASSLGTENSPLHF. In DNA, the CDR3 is TGCGCCAGCAGCTTGGGGACAGAAAATTCACCCCTCCACTTT.

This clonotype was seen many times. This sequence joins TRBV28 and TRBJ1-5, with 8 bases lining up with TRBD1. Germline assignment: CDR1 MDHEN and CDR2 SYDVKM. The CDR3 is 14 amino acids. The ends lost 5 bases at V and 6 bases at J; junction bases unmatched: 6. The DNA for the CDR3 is TGTGCCAGCAGTCTCGGACAGGGTCGTCAGCCCCAGCATTTT. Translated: CASSLGQGRQPQHF.

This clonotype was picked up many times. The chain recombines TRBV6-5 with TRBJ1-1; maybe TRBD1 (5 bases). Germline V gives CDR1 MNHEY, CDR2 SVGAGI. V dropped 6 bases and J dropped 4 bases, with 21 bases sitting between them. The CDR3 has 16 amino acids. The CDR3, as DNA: TGTGCCAGCAGCCTAGGGGATGGGGGAGATATCACTGAAGCTTTCTTT. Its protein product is CASSLGDGGDITEAFF.

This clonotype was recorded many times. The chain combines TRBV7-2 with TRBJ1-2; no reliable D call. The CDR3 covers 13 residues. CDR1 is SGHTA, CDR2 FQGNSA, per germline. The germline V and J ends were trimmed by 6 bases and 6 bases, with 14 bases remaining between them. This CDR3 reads CASSLRREDGYTF. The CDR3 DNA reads TGTGCCAGCAGTCTACGGAGAGAAGATGGCTACACCTTC.

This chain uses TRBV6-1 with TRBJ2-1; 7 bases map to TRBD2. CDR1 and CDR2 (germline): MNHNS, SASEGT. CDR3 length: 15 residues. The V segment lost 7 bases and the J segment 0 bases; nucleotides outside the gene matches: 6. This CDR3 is CASKEGGSSYNEQFF. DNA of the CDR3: TGTGCCAGCAAAGAAGGCGGGAGCTCCTACAATGAGCAGTTCTTC.

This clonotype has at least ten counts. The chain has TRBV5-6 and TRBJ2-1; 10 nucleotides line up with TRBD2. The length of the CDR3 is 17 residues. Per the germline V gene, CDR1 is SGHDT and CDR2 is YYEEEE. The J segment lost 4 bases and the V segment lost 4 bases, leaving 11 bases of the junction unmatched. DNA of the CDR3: TGTGCCAGCAGCCGTCGACTAGCGGGCTTATCTTACAATGAGCAGTTCTTC. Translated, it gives CASSRRLAGLSYNEQFF.

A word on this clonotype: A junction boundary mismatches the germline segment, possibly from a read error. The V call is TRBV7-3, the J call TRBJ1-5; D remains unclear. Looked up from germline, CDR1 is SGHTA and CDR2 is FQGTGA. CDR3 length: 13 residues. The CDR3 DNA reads TGTGCCAGCAGCTTAGATAGCTATCAGCCCCAGCATTTT. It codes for CASSLDSYQPQHF.

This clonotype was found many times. CDR3 coding DNA: TGTGCCAGCAGCATCACTAGCACCTCCACCGGGGAGCTGTTTTTT. This translates into CASSITSTSTGELFF. V is TRBV7-3 and J is TRBJ2-2; D perhaps matches TRBD2 (6 bases). V was pared by 5 bases and J by 4 bases, with 14 bases between. The CDR3 has 15 residues. Looked up from germline, CDR1 is SGHTA and CDR2 is FQGTGA.

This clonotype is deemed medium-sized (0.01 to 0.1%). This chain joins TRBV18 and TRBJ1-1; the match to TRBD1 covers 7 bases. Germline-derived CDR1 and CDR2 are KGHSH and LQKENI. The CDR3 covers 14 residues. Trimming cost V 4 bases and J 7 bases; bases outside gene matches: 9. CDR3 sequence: CASSLVPQGGEAFF. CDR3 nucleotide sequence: TGTGCCAGCTCACTGGTCCCCCAGGGGGGTGAAGCTTTCTTT.

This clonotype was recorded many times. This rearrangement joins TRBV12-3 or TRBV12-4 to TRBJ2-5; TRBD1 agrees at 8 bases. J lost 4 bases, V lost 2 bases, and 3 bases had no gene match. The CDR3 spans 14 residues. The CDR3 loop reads CASSLSGQVETQYF. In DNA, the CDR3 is TGTGCCAGCAGTTTATCGGGACAGGTAGAGACCCAGTACTTC.

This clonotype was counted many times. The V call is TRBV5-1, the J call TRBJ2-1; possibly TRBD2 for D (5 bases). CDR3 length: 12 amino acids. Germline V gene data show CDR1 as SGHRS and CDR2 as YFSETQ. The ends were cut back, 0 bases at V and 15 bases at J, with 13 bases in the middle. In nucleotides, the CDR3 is TGCGCCAGCAGCTTGGCGGACTCCCGGTCGTTCTTC. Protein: CASSLADSRSFF.